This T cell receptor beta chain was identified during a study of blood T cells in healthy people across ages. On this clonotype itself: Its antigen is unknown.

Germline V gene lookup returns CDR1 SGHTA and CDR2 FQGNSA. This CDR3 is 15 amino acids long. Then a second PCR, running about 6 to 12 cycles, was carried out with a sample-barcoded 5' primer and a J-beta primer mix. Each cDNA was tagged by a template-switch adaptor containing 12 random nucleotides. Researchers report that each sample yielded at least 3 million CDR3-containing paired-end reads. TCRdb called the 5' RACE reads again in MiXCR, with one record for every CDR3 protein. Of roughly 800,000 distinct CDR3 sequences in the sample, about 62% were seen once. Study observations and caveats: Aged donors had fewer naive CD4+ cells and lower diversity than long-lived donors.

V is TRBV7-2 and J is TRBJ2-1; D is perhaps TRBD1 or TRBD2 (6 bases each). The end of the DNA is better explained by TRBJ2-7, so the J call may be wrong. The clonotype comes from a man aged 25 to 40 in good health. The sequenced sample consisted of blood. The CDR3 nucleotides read TGTGCCAGCAGCTTAGGAGGGGGGCAGAACAATGAGCAGTACTTC. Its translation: CASSLGGGQNNEQYF.